Presented here are 18 T cell receptor beta chains from one specimen sequenced in a study of blood T cell repertoires in COVID-19 (dated by TCRdb to 2020 to 2022). Library preparation was by the immunoSEQ multiplex PCR assay. TCRdb's version of the immuneACCESS table is confined to in-frame rearrangements and falls short of the full clone set. An unresolved V gene accounts for under half of the shortfall where checked; the remainder is of unknown origin. Recorded for this sample are about 43,000 clones; roughly 87% of them occurred a single time. The top ten constitute about 9.2% of the sample. Sequenced material: peripheral blood. Receptors were obtained from an elderly woman with active COVID-19.

The V call is TRBV5-4, the J call TRBJ1-1; D possibly corresponds to TRBD1 (5 bases). The CDR3 is made up of 15 amino acids. Germline V lookup: CDR1 SGHNT, CDR2 YYREEE (reference sequence). With 0 bases removed from V and 4 bases from J, the gap between germline ends came to 13 bases. CDR3 residues: CASSLGGVKSTEAFF. The CDR3 bases are TGTGCCAGCAGCTTGGGGGGGGTGAAGAGCACTGAAGCTTTCTTT.

This clone showed up just once. V gene TRBV4-2 combines with J gene TRBJ2-3; 7 bases align to TRBD2. With 0 bases clipped from V and 4 bases from J, the junction kept 10 bases outside the gene matches. Germline CDR1 reads LGHNA; CDR2 reads YNFKEQ. CDR3 length: 17 amino acids. The CDR3 here is CASSQDGRRGGADTQYF. DNA for the CDR3: TGTGCCAGCAGCCAAGACGGTAGGAGGGGAGGGGCAGATACGCAGTATTTT.

V is TRBV15 and J is TRBJ2-5; 12 bases fit TRBD2. Germline V gene sequence: CDR1 LNHNV, CDR2 YYDKDF (reference sequence). There are 16 residues in the CDR3. The J segment lost 5 bases and the V segment lost 5 bases, leaving 9 bases of the junction unmatched. The DNA for the CDR3 is TGTGCCACCAGCGCTGGACTAGCGGGGCCTGGGGAGACCCAGTACTTC. It codes for CATSAGLAGPGETQYF.

The table lists this clone with a count of one. The chain uses TRBV27 and TRBJ1-1; no firm D call. Germline V gives CDR1 MNHEY, CDR2 SMNVEV (reference sequence). The CDR3 consists of 14 residues. With 6 bases removed from V and 0 bases from J, the gap between germline ends came to 11 bases. DNA of the CDR3: TGTGCCAGCAGCCCAGATACCTTGAACACTGAAGCTTTCTTT. This sequence encodes CASSPDTLNTEAFF.

V gene TRBV24-1 combines with J gene TRBJ2-3; D is perhaps TRBD2 (5 bases). The CDR3 consists of 16 residues. Per the germline V gene, CDR1 is KGHDR and CDR2 is SFDVKD. V lost 4 bases, J lost 3 bases, and 16 bases lay in between. CDR3 loop: CATSDLRRGSTDTQYF. CDR3 coding DNA: TGTGCCACCAGTGACCTCCGGCGAGGGTCGACAGATACGCAGTATTTT.

V and J are TRBV7-9 and TRBJ1-2, with 9 bases aligning to TRBD1. V dropped 5 bases and J dropped 8; count of bases not matched to a gene: 12. The germline V gene has CDR1 SEHNR and CDR2 FQNEAQ (reference sequence). This CDR3 comprises 15 residues. This CDR3 reads CASSIISGQGGGYTF. The CDR3 nucleotides are TGTGCCAGCAGCATTATATCGGGACAGGGAGGAGGCTACACCTTC.

In DNA, the CDR3 is TGTGCCAGCAGTGACGGTGGGGCCAACGTCCTGACTTTC. Translated: CASSDGGANVLTF. V and J are TRBV2 and TRBJ2-6; no firm D call. CDR1 and CDR2 from the germline V gene are SNHLY and FYNNEI. Trimming removed 3 bases at V and 3 bases at J, with 3 bases between. This CDR3 is built from 13 residues.

This CDR3 is CASSPRGGHGGEQFF. CDR3 nucleotide sequence: TGTGCCAGCTCACCACGGGGGGGGCACGGGGGTGAGCAGTTCTTC. The chain has TRBV18 and TRBJ2-1, with a weak D call TRBD2 (7 bases). The CDR3 covers 15 residues. Per the germline V gene, CDR1 is KGHSH and CDR2 is LQKENI. V lost 1 base and J 9 bases, leaving 16 bases between the germline ends.

The CDR3 region has the DNA TGTGCCAGCTCACCGGCTTCTAGCAATCAGCCCCAGCATTTT. Protein product: CASSPASSNQPQHF. The J gene is TRBJ1-5, the V gene TRBV18; the D is unclear. The CDR3 runs 14 residues. Germline V lookup: CDR1 KGHSH, CDR2 LQKENI. The ends were cut back, 3 bases at V and 0 bases at J, with 6 bases in the middle.

V is TRBV4-3 and J is TRBJ1-6, with 9 nucleotides matching TRBD1. Germline V gene sequence: CDR1 LGHNA, CDR2 YSLEER. This CDR3 region has 17 residues. The J segment lost 9 bases and the V segment lost 0 bases, leaving 9 bases of the junction unmatched. CDR3 coding DNA: TGCGCCAGCAGCCAAGATCGTGGGACAGGGACGGGTTCACCCCTCCACTTT. Its protein is CASSQDRGTGTGSPLHF.

The chain is built from TRBV25-1 and TRBJ2-7; possibly TRBD1 for D (6 bases). Germline values: CDR1 MGHDK, CDR2 SYGVNS. CDR3 length: 15 amino acids. Trimming pared 2 bases from V and 3 bases from J, leaving 14 bases between. The CDR3 reads CASSEGGQQSYEQYF. The CDR3 DNA reads TGTGCCAGCAGTGAAGGGGGACAACAAAGCTACGAGCAGTACTTC.

The chain links TRBV7-9 to TRBJ1-5; a weak D match, TRBD1 (5 bases). V lost 5 bases and J lost 1, with 21 bases in between. The CDR3 covers 18 residues. The germline V gene encodes CDR1 SEHNR and CDR2 FQNEAQ (reference sequence). CDR3 coding DNA: TGTGCCAGCAGCCCTAGCTATGGCCAGCGGGACAGCAATCAGCCCCAGCATTTT. Its translation: CASSPSYGQRDSNQPQHF.

V is TRBV18 and J is TRBJ2-3; TRBD2 might be the D (5 bases). Germline values: CDR1 KGHSH, CDR2 LQKENI. CDR3 length equals 15 residues. Trimming removed 3 bases from V and 0 bases from J, with 10 bases in between. CDR3 coding DNA: TGTGCCAGCTCACCCTCTCTAGCCAGCACAGATACGCAGTATTTT. Translated: CASSPSLASTDTQYF.

A note on this clone: One end of the junction is discordant with germline, which a read error may explain. The chain combines TRBV9 with TRBJ2-7; possibly TRBD2 for D (7 bases). Germline loops: CDR1 SGDLS, CDR2 YYNGEE. The CDR3 is 13 amino acids. Here the CDR3 reads CASSVERGGRGGF. The CDR3 nucleotides read TGTGCCAGCAGCGTAGAGAGGGGGGGGCGTGGTGGCTTC.

By share, this clone counts as medium-sized (0.01 to 0.1%). This chain uses TRBV9 with TRBJ2-1; 9 bases agree with TRBD2. Germline V lookup: CDR1 SGDLS, CDR2 YYNGEE. V shed 4 bases, J shed 7 bases, and the junction held 18 bases outside the gene matches. CDR3 length equals 18 residues. The CDR3 DNA follows: TGTGCCAGCAGCCTTACCGGGACTAGCCGTTCCGAATATAATGAGCAGTTCTTC. Amino acids: CASSLTGTSRSEYNEQFF.

The gene calls are TRBV19 and TRBJ1-5; TRBD1 aligns across 7 bases. Germline V CDR1 and CDR2: LNHDA, SQIVND (reference sequence). The CDR3 has 17 residues. V lost 4 bases to trimming and J lost 0 bases; unmatched junction nucleotides: 9. DNA for the CDR3: TGTGCCAGTAGTACCCGGGACAGACTTTATAGCAATCAGCCCCAGCATTTT. This codes for CASSTRDRLYSNQPQHF.

The CDR3 sequence: CATSRDFEANQPQHF. The CDR3, as DNA: TGTGCCACCAGCAGAGATTTCGAAGCCAATCAGCCCCAGCATTTT. The V and J genes are TRBV15 and TRBJ1-5; no clear D. The CDR3 contains 15 residues. Trimming cost V 0 bases and J 3 bases, with 9 bases left between them. The V gene's germline CDR1 is LNHNV and CDR2 YYDKDF (reference sequence).

This clone was detected only a few times. This chain uses TRBV7-8 with TRBJ2-7, with 7 nucleotides matching TRBD1. The CDR3 loop spans 16 amino acids. V dropped 1 base and J dropped 3; count of bases not matched to a gene: 9. Looked up from germline, CDR1 is SGHVS and CDR2 is FQNEAQ. The CDR3, as DNA: TGTGCCAGCAGCTTAGAGGCGAGGGGGCTCGGCTACGAGCAGTACTTC. Protein product: CASSLEARGLGYEQYF.